The present entry profiles one TCR beta chain with its context. Its antigen is as yet unknown. Here immunoSEQ multiplex PCR was the method, and the copy in TCRdb shows in-frame clones only, minus some. The sample holds 11,000 to 15,000 clones, under 95% seen once. This record belongs to a study of OX40 agonist ivuxolimab in advanced cancers. Across the whole study: Participants averaged approximately 65 years of age (range about 23 to 90) and were about 85% male. Study conclusions and caveats: Clonal expansion from baseline to week 6 occurred in both CD4+ and CD8+ T cells.

Germline V CDR1 and CDR2: ENHRY, SYGVKD. The V end lost 10 bases, the J end lost 0 bases, and 7 bases lay between the germline ends. This CDR3 is built from 12 residues. The chain carries TRBV10-3 and TRBJ1-5; a possible D gene is TRBD1 (5 bases). The source of this sequence is an adult with an advanced solid tumor such as melanoma, head and neck, liver or kidney cancer. Sequenced material: CD4+ or CD8+ T cells sorted from blood, taken in a trial of the OX40 agonist ivuxolimab. CDR3 in amino acids: CATRGSNQPQHF. The CDR3 DNA follows: TGTGCCACGAGGGGTAGCAATCAGCCCCAGCATTTT.